The TCR beta chain under discussion was sequenced for a study of T cells after yellow fever vaccination. V was cut by 1 base and J by 8 bases, with 10 bases left in between. CDR1 is SGHTA and CDR2 is FQGNSA in the germline V gene. This CDR3 has 13 residues. This clonotype was found a few times. TCRdb fed the 5' RACE reads into MiXCR, producing one record per CDR3 protein. The sample lists approximately 330,000 distinct CDR3 sequences; approximately 12% were seen once. This chain links TRBV7-2 with TRBJ2-3; D unclear. This TCR was sampled from a man aged 18-30 years who received the YFV17D yellow fever vaccine. The source was CD4+ T cells sorted from PBMCs, collected 15 days after the yellow fever booster vaccination. DNA of the CDR3: TGTGCCAGCAGCTTAGACCTGCAGATTACGCAGTATTTT. Amino acid sequence: CASSLDLQITQYF.